This TCR beta chain comes out of a study of monozygotic twins with inflammatory bowel disease. A 6-nucleotide sample barcode was carried by the UMIs, which template switching added. TCRdb re-called the 5' RACE reads, yielding one record per CDR3 amino acid sequence without DNA. Its clone listing holds more than 95,000 distinct CDR3 sequences. CDR1 and CDR2 (germline): SQVTM, ANQGSEA. The CDR3 extends over 11 amino acids. The gene calls are TRBV29-1 and TRBJ1-1. The source of this sequence is a human donor with ulcerative colitis or Crohn's disease, or a healthy co-twin of an affected twin (not recorded which). Sequences were obtained from blood. The chain's CDR3 is CSVVGVPEAFF. Full variable domain (outside the CDR3, taken from reference TRBV29-1 and TRBJ1-1): SAVISQKPSRDICQRGTSLTIQCQVDSQVTMMFWYRQQPGQSLTLIATANQGSEATYESGFVIDKFPISRPNLTFSTLTVSNMSPEDSSIYLCSVVGVPEAFFGQGTRLTVV.